This paragraph covers one T cell receptor (beta chain) sequence. Its antigen is unknown. The source of the sample is a study of human T cells and chemical hapten exposure. Study-wide background: A roughly 2 cm by roughly 2 cm inner upper arm patch received 2% DPC for sensitization. Broader study findings: The formation of large CDR3 similarity clusters by expanded TCRs significantly exceeded that of controls.

TCRdb processed the RACE reads anew with MiXCR; each CDR3 protein has one entry. Seen here are roughly 260,000 distinct CDR3 sequences, roughly 8.9% observed once, and the top ten hold under 2.5%. The time point is: pre-sensitization, week 0. Regarding treatment: therapeutic diphenylcyclopropenone sensitization with weekly scalp DPC. The sequenced sample was whole blood, obtained in connection with sensitization to the hapten diphenylcyclopropenone (DPC). The origin of this receptor is a woman aged 40 to 50 with alopecia areata. Some clones in this sample may be carry-over from other donors' samples.

The CDR3 protein is CASSDDRVHEQYF. The CDR3 DNA follows: TGTGCCAGCAGTGACGACAGGGTGCACGAGCAGTACTTC. The chain links TRBV2 to TRBJ2-7; 7 nucleotides align to TRBD1. The CDR3 totals 13 residues. The V segment lost 3 bases and the J segment 5 bases; nucleotides outside the gene matches: 4. Germline values: CDR1 SNHLY, CDR2 FYNNEI. The whole variable domain, filled in from reference TRBV2 and TRBJ2-7, reads EPEVTQTPSHQVTQMGQEVILRCVPISNHLYFYWYRQILGQKVEFLVSFYNNEISEKSEIFDDQFSVERPDGSNFTLKIRSTKLEDSAMYFCASSDDRVHEQYFGPGTRLTVT.